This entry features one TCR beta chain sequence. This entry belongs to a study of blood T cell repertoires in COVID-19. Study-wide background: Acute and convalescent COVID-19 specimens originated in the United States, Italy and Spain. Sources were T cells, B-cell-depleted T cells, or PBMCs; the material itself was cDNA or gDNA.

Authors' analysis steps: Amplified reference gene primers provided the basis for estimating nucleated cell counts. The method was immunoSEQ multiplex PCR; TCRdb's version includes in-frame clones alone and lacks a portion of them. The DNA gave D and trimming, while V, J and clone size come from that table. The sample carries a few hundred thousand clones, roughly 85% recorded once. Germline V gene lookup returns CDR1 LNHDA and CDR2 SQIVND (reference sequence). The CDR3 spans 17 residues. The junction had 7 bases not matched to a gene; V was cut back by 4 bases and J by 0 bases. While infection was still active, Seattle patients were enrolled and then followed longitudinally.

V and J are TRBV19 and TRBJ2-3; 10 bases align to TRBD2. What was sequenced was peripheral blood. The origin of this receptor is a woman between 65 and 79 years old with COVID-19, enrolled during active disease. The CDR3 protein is CASSRGLAEWSTDTQYF. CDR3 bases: TGTGCCAGTAGTAGAGGACTAGCGGAGTGGAGCACAGATACGCAGTATTTT. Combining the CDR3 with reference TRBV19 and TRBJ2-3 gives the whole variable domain DGGITQSPKYLFRKEGQNVTLSCEQNLNHDAMYWYRQDPGQGLRLIYYSQIVNDFQKGDIAEGYSVSREKKESFPLTVTSAQKNPTAFYLCASSRGLAEWSTDTQYFGPGTRLTVL.